This record covers a single T cell receptor beta chain. This entry belongs to a study of blood T cell repertoires in COVID-19. As for the study in general: There were acute and convalescent COVID-19 samples, and they came from the United States, Italy and Spain. Sources were T cells, B-cell-depleted T cells, or PBMCs; the material itself was cDNA or gDNA.

In the authors' methods: Using reference gene primer amplification, nucleated cell counts were estimated. The assay was immunoSEQ multiplex PCR, and TCRdb's table has in-frame clones only and misses some. Clone size and the V and J calls come from that table; the DNA yielded D and trimming. Of just over 95,000 clones in the sample, about nine tenths were seen once. The CDR3 covers 16 residues. The ends were cut back, 4 bases at V and 1 base at J, with 16 bases in the middle. Germline-derived CDR1 and CDR2 are LGHNA and YNFKEQ. What was sequenced was peripheral blood. This receptor was identified in a man between 60 and 75 years old with acute or convalescent COVID-19. This chain links TRBV4-2 with TRBJ1-1, with D unclear. The CDR3 sequence is CASSPLLRGSNTEAFF. CDR3 nucleotide sequence: TGTGCCAGCAGCCCTTTGCTCAGAGGGTCGAACACTGAAGCTTTCTTT.